A single sample gave rise to the 20 T cell receptor beta chains below, sequenced in a study of blood T cell repertoires in COVID-19. Profiled with immunoSEQ multiplex PCR; TCRdb holds only in-frame clones, not every one. This table holds around 500,000 clones, roughly 90% found once. Sequences were obtained from PBMCs or T cells enriched from blood (not recorded which). The receptors were sampled from a woman aged 40-49 years who had recovered from COVID-19.

The genes are TRBV18 and TRBJ1-5; 7 bases align to TRBD1. Trimming removed 3 bases from V and 3 bases from J; junction bases left unmatched: 8. This CDR3 region has 16 residues. CDR1 and CDR2 from the germline V gene are KGHSH and LQKENI. In DNA, the CDR3 is TGTGCCAGCTCACCGACACCACAGGGGATCAATCAGCCCCAGCATTTT. Protein sequence: CASSPTPQGINQPQHF.

This chain joins TRBV9 and TRBJ2-1; the D gene is possibly TRBD1 (6 bases). Per the germline V gene, CDR1 is SGDLS and CDR2 is YYNGEE. Between the trimmed V and J ends, which lost 6 bases and 8 bases, there was a span of 15 bases. CDR3 length: 13 amino acids. This CDR3 is CASTDHEGDEQFF. For the CDR3, the DNA is TGTGCCAGCACGGACCACGAGGGGGATGAGCAGTTCTTC.

This chain joins TRBV5-1 and TRBJ1-1, with no clear D. CDR1 and CDR2 (germline): SGHRS, YFSETQ. Trimming pared 3 bases from V and 1 base from J, leaving 22 bases between. This CDR3 comprises 18 residues. The CDR3: CASSSPTSRAETNTEAFF. The CDR3 DNA is TGCGCCAGCAGCTCTCCAACGTCTCGAGCCGAAACGAACACTGAAGCTTTCTTT.

V usage is TRBV5-6 and J usage is TRBJ2-1; 8 nucleotides line up with TRBD1. V shed 0 bases, J shed 2 bases, and the junction held 4 bases outside the gene matches. The CDR3 has 16 residues. Germline values: CDR1 SGHDT, CDR2 YYEEEE. The CDR3 DNA follows: TGTGCCAGCAGCTTGGTCGCGACAGGGGCCTACAATGAGCAGTTCTTC. Amino acids: CASSLVATGAYNEQFF.

This chain connects TRBV5-6 to TRBJ2-7; a weak D match, TRBD1 (5 bases). The CDR3 has 15 amino acids. Trimming took 0 bases from V and 4 from J, leaving 14 bases between them. Germline CDR1 reads SGHDT; CDR2 reads YYEEEE. The CDR3 protein is CASSLEGGARYEQYF. The CDR3 region has the DNA TGTGCCAGCAGCTTGGAAGGTGGGGCCAGGTACGAGCAGTACTTC.

Only one count was recorded for this clone. In nucleotides, the CDR3 is TGTGCCAGCAGCTTGGACAGGGGAGAGACCCAGTACTTC. It yields the protein CASSLDRGETQYF. This chain joins TRBV5-4 and TRBJ2-5, with 7 positions matching TRBD1. This CDR3 region has 13 residues. CDR1 SGHNT and CDR2 YYREEE come from the germline V gene (reference sequence). The trim removed 0 bases at V and 4 bases at J, leaving 0 bases unmatched.

The gene calls are TRBV5-1 and TRBJ1-1, with TRBD1 matching over 9 bases. Germline loops: CDR1 SGHRS, CDR2 YFSETQ. J gave up 3 bases and V 0 bases, and 0 bases lay outside the gene matches. CDR3 length: 14 amino acids. This CDR3 reads CASSLDRGHTEAFF. In DNA, the CDR3 is TGCGCCAGCAGCTTGGACAGGGGGCACACTGAAGCTTTCTTT.

This clone was seen only a few times. The chain links TRBV7-2 to TRBJ1-5; D might be TRBD1 (5 bases). The V end lost 2 bases, the J end lost 4 bases, and 9 bases lay between the germline ends. The CDR3 contains 14 residues. Germline V gene data show CDR1 as SGHTA and CDR2 as FQGNSA. The CDR3 region is CASSLIRVNQPQHF. CDR3 in DNA: TGTGCCAGCAGCTTAATCAGGGTTAATCAGCCCCAGCATTTT. Full variable domain (missing parts from reference TRBV7-2 and TRBJ1-5): GAGVSQSPSNKVTEKGKDVELRCDPISGHTALYWYRQSLGQGLEFLIYFQGNSAPDKSGLPSDRFSAERTGGSVSTLTIQRTQQEDSAVYLCASSLIRVNQPQHFGDGTRLSIL.

This clone was observed once. Germline and junction disagree at one end, which may indicate a read error. The V gene is TRBV11-2, the J gene TRBJ2-2, with 11 bases matching TRBD2. CDR1 and CDR2 from the germline V gene are SGHAT and FQNNGV. The CDR3 loop spans 16 amino acids. CDR3 amino acids: CASRLAGGPHTGELFF. In DNA, the CDR3 is TGTGCCAGCAGGTTAGCGGGAGGGCCGCACACCGGGGAGCTGTTTTTT. Combining the CDR3 with reference TRBV11-2 and TRBJ2-2 gives the whole variable domain EAGVAQSPRYKIIEKRQSVAFWCNPISGHATLYWYQQILGQGPKLLIQFQNNGVVDDSQLPKDRFSAERLKGVDSTLKIQPAKLEDSAVYLCASRLAGGPHTGELFFGEGSRLTVL.

In its sample, this clone was seen a few times. The V gene is TRBV2, the J gene TRBJ1-6; TRBD1 might be the D (5 bases). Germline values: CDR1 SNHLY, CDR2 FYNNEI. Trimming pared 0 bases from V and 5 bases from J, leaving 5 bases between. The CDR3 consists of 14 residues. The CDR3 loop is CASSEAGDNSPLHF. The CDR3 DNA sequence: TGTGCCAGCAGTGAAGCAGGGGATAATTCACCCCTCCACTTT.

V and J are TRBV5-1 and TRBJ1-1; 10 bases match TRBD1. With V trimmed by 4 bases and J by 5 bases, 5 bases remained unmatched. The length of the CDR3 is 14 residues. Germline CDR1 SGHRS, CDR2 YFSETQ. CDR3 bases: TGCGCCAGCAGCACCCGACAGGGGGCGACTGAAGCTTTCTTT. This sequence encodes CASSTRQGATEAFF.

The sample holds one count of this clone. Other DNA sequences within the sample encode an identical CDR3. The chain employs TRBV7-2 and TRBJ2-1; 7 nucleotides line up with TRBD1. V shed 5 bases, J shed 4 bases, and the junction held 5 bases outside the gene matches. The CDR3 consists of 14 residues. CDR1 and CDR2 (germline): SGHTA, FQGNSA. For the CDR3, the DNA is TGTGCCAGCAGCCCGGACAGGAGTTACAATGAGCAGTTCTTC. Its protein is CASSPDRSYNEQFF.

On this clone: Other DNA sequences in the sample encode the same CDR3. V gene TRBV9 combines with J gene TRBJ2-2; no definite D call. This CDR3 spans 15 amino acids. Germline V gives CDR1 SGDLS, CDR2 YYNGEE. Between the trimmed V and J ends, which lost 0 bases and 5 bases, there was a span of 11 bases. This chain's CDR3 is CASSVETRSTGELFF. CDR3 coding DNA: TGTGCCAGCAGCGTAGAAACTCGCTCAACCGGGGAGCTGTTTTTT.

This rearrangement joins TRBV18 to TRBJ2-7; D not resolved. The CDR3 covers 15 residues. The V gene's germline CDR1 is KGHSH and CDR2 LQKENI. Deletions cut 3 bases from V and 2 bases from J, with 14 bases between. CDR3 loop: CASSPTQVDTYEQYF. In DNA, the CDR3 is TGTGCCAGCTCACCTACTCAGGTAGACACCTACGAGCAGTACTTC.

The V and J genes are TRBV12-5 and TRBJ1-5, with a possible D match to TRBD1 (5 bases). Trimming took off 0 bases at V and 4 bases at J, with 10 bases between the two ends. The CDR3 length is 15 residues. CDR1 LGHNT and CDR2 FRNRAP come from the germline V gene. CDR3 nucleotides: TGTGCTAGTGGTTTGGTTAAAGACAGAAATCAGCCCCAGCATTTT. Translating gives CASGLVKDRNQPQHF.

This clone has just a few counts. The chain combines TRBV7-9 with TRBJ2-7; 10 nucleotides align to TRBD1. Germline V lookup: CDR1 SEHNR, CDR2 FQNEAQ (reference sequence). The V gene end was trimmed by 5 bases and the J gene end by 5 bases; junction bases not matched to a gene: 12. The CDR3 consists of 16 residues. The CDR3 bases are TGTGCCAGCAGCCCCTTACCGGGACAGGGGATCCACGAGCAGTACTTC. This sequence encodes CASSPLPGQGIHEQYF.

V is TRBV25-1 and J is TRBJ1-5; D may be TRBD1 (5 bases). CDR3 length: 14 amino acids. Trimming pared 3 bases from V and 7 bases from J, leaving 13 bases between. Germline V gene data show CDR1 as MGHDK and CDR2 as SYGVNS. The CDR3 nucleotides are TGTGCCAGCAGTGAGATTACGGGGGGGCAGCCCCAGCATTTT. It translates to CASSEITGGQPQHF. Full variable domain (missing parts from reference TRBV25-1 and TRBJ1-5): EADIYQTPRYLVIGTGKKITLECSQTMGHDKMYWYQQDPGMELHLIHYSYGVNSTEKGDLSSESTVSRIRTEHFPLTLESARPSHTSQYLCASSEITGGQPQHFGDGTRLSIL.

The V and J genes are TRBV15 and TRBJ1-4; 7 nucleotides agree with TRBD1. Trimming cost V 0 bases and J 3 bases; bases outside gene matches: 7. The CDR3 has 17 residues. CDR1 LNHNV and CDR2 YYDKDF come from the germline V gene (reference sequence). CDR3 in amino acids: CATSRDHGGGSNEKLFF. CDR3 sequence (DNA): TGTGCCACCAGCAGAGATCATGGAGGGGGCTCTAATGAAAAACTGTTTTTT.

This chain joins TRBV11-2 and TRBJ1-5; D remains unclear. The CDR3 is 14 residues long. V was shortened by 5 bases and J by 3 bases, with 11 bases between the two germline ends. Germline loops: CDR1 SGHAT, CDR2 FQNNGV. The CDR3, as DNA: TGTGCCAGCAGCCGTTCGGTCAACAATCAGCCCCAGCATTTT. Amino acids: CASSRSVNNQPQHF.

In its sample, this clone was seen once. The J gene is TRBJ2-2, the V gene TRBV27; tentative D call: TRBD2 (6 bases). V lost 3 bases to trimming and J lost 6 bases, with 11 bases between them. Germline CDR1 MNHEY, CDR2 SMNVEV (reference sequence). This CDR3 spans 14 amino acids. CDR3 protein: CASSFLAIAGELFF. The CDR3 DNA is TGTGCCAGCAGTTTCCTAGCGATAGCCGGGGAGCTGTTTTTT.